This T cell receptor beta chain was found in a study of T cells in Graves' hyperthyroidism and ophthalmopathy. Researchers took RNA transcripts and amplified the TCR beta CDR3 regions from them. The study used the HTBI primer set for a first-round RT-PCR of the TCR CDR3. TCRdb independently ran MiXCR on the multiplex PCR reads; one entry per CDR3 protein. In the table there are some 740,000 distinct CDR3 sequences, 14% of which are singletons. With 8 bases removed from V and 2 bases from J, the gap between germline ends came to 10 bases. The germline CDR1 and CDR2 sequences are SNHLY and FYNNEI. CDR3 size: 12 residues.

Input material: blood. The sequence came from a woman younger than 30 with Graves' hyperthyroidism. V and J are TRBV2 and TRBJ2-7, with D perhaps matching TRBD2 (5 bases). For the CDR3, the DNA is TGTGCCAGCCTCGGGGTCACCTACGAGCAGTACTTC. Translation: CASLGVTYEQYF. Supplemented by reference TRBV2 and TRBJ2-7, the full variable domain reads EPEVTQTPSHQVTQMGQEVILRCVPISNHLYFYWYRQILGQKVEFLVSFYNNEISEKSEIFDDQFSVERPDGSNFTLKIRSTKLEDSAMYFCASLGVTYEQYFGPGTRLTVT.